This T cell receptor beta chain came from a study of cytomegalovirus exposure and HLA in healthy donors. Points from the study as a whole: It was taken for granted in presence/absence analyses that sequencing depth across donors was roughly uniform. A later analysis found that most CMV-associated TCR beta chains appeared HLA-restricted.

Notes on this clone: As yet, its antigen is unknown.

The PCR was carried out with 60 Vbeta primers and 13 Jbeta primers. Clones were sequenced by immunoSEQ multiplex PCR, and TCRdb holds only the in-frame ones, with some missing. The sample consists of 200,000 or so clones, over 60% of them appearing once. Germline loops: CDR1 SGHTA, CDR2 FQGNSA. Trimming removed 1 base at V and 2 bases at J, with 9 bases between. This CDR3 contains 15 residues. The sequence came from a woman in her 30s in good health and CMV-seropositive. The V call is TRBV7-2, the J call TRBJ2-1; D gene unclear. What was sequenced was PBMCs. CDR3 coding DNA: TGTGCCAGCAGCTTAGGTCAGTCCACCTACAATGAGCAGTTCTTC. This gives the protein CASSLGQSTYNEQFF.